This T cell receptor (beta chain) originates from a study of blood T cell repertoires in COVID-19. This CDR3 contains 15 residues. Germline lookup yields CDR1 SGHNT and CDR2 YENEEA. The trim removed 4 bases at V and 5 bases at J, leaving 2 bases unmatched. Clones were sequenced by immunoSEQ multiplex PCR, and TCRdb holds only the in-frame ones, with some missing. This table has about 26,000 clones, 85% to 90% appearing once. This clonotype was sampled from a human donor in a cohort sampled during active COVID-19. The chain is built from TRBV11-3 and TRBJ2-3; 14 bases agree with TRBD2. The sequenced sample consisted of peripheral blood. CDR3 loop: CASSSGTSGGDTQYF. In nucleotides, the CDR3 is TGTGCCAGCAGCTCCGGGACTAGCGGGGGAGATACGCAGTATTTT. The full variable domain, its missing parts supplied by reference TRBV11-3 and TRBJ2-3, is EAGVVQSPRYKIIEKKQPVAFWCNPISGHNTLYWYLQNLGQGPELLIRYENEEAVDDSQLPKDRFSAERLKGVDSTLKIQPAELGDSAVYLCASSSGTSGGDTQYFGPGTRLTVL.